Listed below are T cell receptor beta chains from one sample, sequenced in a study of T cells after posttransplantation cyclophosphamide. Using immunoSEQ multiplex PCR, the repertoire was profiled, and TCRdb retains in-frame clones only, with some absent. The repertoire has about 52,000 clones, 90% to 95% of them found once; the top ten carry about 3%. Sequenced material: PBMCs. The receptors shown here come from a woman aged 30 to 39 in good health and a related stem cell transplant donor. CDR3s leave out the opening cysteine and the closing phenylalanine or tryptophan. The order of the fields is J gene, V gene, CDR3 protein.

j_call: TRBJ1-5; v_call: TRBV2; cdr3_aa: ASSWTGSNQPQH
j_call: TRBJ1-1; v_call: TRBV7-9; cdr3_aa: ASSPYTEAF
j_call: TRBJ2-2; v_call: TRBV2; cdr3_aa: ASRPERVNTGELF
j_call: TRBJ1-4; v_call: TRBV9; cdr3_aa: ASSVEPGGLGEKLF
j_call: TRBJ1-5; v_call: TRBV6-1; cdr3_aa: ASRGAGGHNQPQH
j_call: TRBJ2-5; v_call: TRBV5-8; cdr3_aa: ASSLRLTQPETQY
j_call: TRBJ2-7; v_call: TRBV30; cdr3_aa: AWSVRTGYEQY
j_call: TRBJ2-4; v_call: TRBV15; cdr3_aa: ATSPRRGSKNIQY
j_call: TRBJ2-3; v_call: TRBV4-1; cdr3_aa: ASSPYSGGSTDTQY
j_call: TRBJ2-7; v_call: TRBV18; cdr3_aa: ASSQDGDYEQY
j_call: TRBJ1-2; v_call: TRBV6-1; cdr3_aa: ASSEARGQNYGYT
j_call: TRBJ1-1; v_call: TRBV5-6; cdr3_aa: ASSAGTEEAF
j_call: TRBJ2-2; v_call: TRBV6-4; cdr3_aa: ASSNDRAEGTGELF
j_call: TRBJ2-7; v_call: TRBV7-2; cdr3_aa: ASALYSYEQY
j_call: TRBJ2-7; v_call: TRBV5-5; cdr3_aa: ASSFRTTMDEQY
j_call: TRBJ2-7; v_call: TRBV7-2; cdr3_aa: ASEQTGGPDYEQY
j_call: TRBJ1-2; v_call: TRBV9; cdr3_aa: ASSALGQSYGYT